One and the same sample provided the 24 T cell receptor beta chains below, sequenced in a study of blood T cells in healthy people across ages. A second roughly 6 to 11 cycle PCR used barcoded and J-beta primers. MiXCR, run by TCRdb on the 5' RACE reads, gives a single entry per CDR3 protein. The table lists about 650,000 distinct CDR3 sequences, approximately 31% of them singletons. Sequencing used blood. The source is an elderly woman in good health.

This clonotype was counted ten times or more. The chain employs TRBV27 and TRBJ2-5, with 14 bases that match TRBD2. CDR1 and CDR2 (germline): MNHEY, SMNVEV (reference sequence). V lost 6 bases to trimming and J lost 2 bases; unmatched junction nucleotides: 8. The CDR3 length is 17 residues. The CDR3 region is CASRRTSGGNLQETQYF. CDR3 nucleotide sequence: TGTGCCAGCAGGAGGACTAGCGGGGGGAACCTACAAGAGACCCAGTACTTC.

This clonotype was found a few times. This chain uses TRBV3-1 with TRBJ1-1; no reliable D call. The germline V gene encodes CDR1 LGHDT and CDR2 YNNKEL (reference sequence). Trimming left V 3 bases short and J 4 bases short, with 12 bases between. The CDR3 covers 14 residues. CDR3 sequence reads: CASSHPTSRTEAFF. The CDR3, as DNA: TGTGCCAGCAGCCACCCCACCTCACGCACTGAAGCTTTCTTT.

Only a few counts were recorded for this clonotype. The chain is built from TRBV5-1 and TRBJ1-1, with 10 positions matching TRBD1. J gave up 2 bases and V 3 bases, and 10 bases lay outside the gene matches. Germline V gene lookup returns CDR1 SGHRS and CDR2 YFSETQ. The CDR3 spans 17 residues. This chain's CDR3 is CASSWAGTGVINTEAFF. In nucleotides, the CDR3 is TGCGCCAGCAGCTGGGCGGGGACAGGGGTAATAAACACTGAAGCTTTCTTT. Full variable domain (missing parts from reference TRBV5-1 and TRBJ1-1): KAGVTQTPRYLIKTRGQQVTLSCSPISGHRSVSWYQQTPGQGLQFLFEYFSETQRNKGNFPGRFSGRQFSNSRSEMNVSTLELGDSALYLCASSWAGTGVINTEAFFGQGTRLTVV.

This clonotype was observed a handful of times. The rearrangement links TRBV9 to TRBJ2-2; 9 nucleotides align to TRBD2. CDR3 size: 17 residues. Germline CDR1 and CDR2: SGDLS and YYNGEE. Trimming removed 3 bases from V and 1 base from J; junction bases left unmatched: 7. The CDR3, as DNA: TGTGCCAGCAGCGACCGACCTAGCGGGGTGAACACCGGGGAGCTGTTTTTT. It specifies CASSDRPSGVNTGELFF. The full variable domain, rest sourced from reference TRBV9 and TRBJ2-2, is DSGVTQTPKHLITATGQRVTLRCSPRSGDLSVYWYQQSLDQGLQFLIQYYNGEERAKGNILERFSAQQFPDLHSELNLSSLELGDSALYFCASSDRPSGVNTGELFFGEGSRLTVL.

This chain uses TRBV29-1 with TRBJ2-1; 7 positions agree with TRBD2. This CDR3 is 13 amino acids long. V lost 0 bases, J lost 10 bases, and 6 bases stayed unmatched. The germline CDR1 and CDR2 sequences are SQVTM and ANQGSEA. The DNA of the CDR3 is TGCAGCGTTGAAGAAGGCCTAGCGGACGAGCAGTTCTTC. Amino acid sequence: CSVEEGLADEQFF.

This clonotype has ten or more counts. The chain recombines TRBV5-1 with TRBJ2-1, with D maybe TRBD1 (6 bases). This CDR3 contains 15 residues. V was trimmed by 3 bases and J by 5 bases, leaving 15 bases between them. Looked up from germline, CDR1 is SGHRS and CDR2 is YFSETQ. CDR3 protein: CASSWGLRRNNEQFF. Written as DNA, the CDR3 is TGCGCCAGCAGCTGGGGGCTCCGCCGCAACAATGAGCAGTTCTTC.

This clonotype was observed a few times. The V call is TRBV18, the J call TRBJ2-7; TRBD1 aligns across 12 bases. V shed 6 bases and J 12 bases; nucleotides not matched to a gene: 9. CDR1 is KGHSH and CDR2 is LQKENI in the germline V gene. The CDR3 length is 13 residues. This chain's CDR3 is CASSGQGAVGLYF. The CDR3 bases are TGTGCCAGCTCGGGACAGGGGGCTGTGGGGCTGTACTTC.

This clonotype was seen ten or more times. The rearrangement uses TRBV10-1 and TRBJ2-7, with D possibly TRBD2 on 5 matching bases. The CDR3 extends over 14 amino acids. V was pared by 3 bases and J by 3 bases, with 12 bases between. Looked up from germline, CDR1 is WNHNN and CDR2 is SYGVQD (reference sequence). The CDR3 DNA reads TGCGCCAGCAGTGACCGTGGACTGATCTACGAGCAGTACTTC. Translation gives CASSDRGLIYEQYF.

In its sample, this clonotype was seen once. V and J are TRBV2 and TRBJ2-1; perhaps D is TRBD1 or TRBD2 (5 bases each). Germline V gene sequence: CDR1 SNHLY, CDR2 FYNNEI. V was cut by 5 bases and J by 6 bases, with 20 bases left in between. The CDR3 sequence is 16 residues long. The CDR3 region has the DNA TGTGCCAGCAGTCGGTCTACCCTAGGGACGAGCAATGAGCAGTTCTTC. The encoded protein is CASSRSTLGTSNEQFF.

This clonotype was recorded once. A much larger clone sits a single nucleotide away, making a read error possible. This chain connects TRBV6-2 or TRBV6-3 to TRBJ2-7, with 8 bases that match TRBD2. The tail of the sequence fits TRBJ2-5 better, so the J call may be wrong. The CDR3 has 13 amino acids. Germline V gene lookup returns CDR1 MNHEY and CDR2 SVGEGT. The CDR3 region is CASRAGAGETQYF. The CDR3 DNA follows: TGTGCCAGCAGAGCGGGGGCAGGAGAGACCCAGTACTTC.

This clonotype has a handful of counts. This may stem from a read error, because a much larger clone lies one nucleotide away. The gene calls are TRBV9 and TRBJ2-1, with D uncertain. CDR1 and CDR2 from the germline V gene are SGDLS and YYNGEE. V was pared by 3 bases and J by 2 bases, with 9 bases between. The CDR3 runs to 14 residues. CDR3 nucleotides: TGTGCCAGCAGCGGGCAGCGCCCCTACAATGAGCAGTTCTTC. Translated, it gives CASSGQRPYNEQFF.

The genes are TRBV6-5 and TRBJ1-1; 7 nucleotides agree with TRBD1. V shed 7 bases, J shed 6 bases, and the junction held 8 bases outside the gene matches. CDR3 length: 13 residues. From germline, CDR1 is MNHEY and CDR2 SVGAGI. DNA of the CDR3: TGTGCCAGCAAACCGGGACAGAGACCTGAAGCTTTCTTT. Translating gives CASKPGQRPEAFF.

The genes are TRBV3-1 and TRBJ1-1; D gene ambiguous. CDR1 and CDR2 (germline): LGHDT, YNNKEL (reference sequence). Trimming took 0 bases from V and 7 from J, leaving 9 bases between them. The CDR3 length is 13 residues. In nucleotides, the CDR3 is TGTGCCAGCAGCCAAGACCGGCGGTATGAAGCTTTCTTT. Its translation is CASSQDRRYEAFF.

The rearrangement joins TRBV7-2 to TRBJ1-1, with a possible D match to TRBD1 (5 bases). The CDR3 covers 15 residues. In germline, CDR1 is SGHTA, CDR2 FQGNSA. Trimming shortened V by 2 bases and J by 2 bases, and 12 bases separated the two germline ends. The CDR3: CASSLQGGGNTEAFF. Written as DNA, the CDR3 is TGTGCCAGCAGCTTACAGGGAGGCGGCAACACTGAAGCTTTCTTT.

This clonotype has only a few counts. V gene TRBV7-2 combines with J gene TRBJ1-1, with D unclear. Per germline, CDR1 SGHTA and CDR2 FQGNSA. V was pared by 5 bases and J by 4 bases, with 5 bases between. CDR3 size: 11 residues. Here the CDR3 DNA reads TGTGCCAGCAGCCCTTTCACTGAAGCTTTCTTT. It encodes CASSPFTEAFF.

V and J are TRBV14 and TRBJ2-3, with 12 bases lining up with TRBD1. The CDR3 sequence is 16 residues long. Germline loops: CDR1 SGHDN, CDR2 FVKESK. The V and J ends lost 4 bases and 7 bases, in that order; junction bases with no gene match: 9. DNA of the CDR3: TGTGCCAGCAGCCCCCGGGACAGGGGGCTTTCGAATACGCAGTATTTT. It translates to CASSPRDRGLSNTQYF.

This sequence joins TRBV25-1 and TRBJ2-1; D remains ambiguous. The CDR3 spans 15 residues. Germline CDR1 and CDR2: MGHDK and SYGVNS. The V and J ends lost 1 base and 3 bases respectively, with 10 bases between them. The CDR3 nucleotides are TGTGCCAGCAGTGAATGGCTAGACCTCTACAATGAGCAGTTCTTC. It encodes CASSEWLDLYNEQFF.

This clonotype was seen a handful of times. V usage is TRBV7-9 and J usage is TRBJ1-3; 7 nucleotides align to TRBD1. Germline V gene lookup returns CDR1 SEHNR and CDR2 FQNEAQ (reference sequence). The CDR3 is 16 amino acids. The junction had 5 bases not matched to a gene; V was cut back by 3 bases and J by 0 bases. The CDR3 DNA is TGTGCCAGCAGCTTTGGACAGGTCAGCTCTGGAAACACCATATATTTT. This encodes CASSFGQVSSGNTIYF. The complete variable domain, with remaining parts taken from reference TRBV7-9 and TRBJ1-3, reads DTGVSQNPRHKITKRGQNVTFRCDPISEHNRLYWYRQTLGQGPEFLTYFQNEAQLEKSRLLSDRFSAERPKGSFSTLEIQRTEQGDSAMYLCASSFGQVSSGNTIYFGEGSWLTVV.

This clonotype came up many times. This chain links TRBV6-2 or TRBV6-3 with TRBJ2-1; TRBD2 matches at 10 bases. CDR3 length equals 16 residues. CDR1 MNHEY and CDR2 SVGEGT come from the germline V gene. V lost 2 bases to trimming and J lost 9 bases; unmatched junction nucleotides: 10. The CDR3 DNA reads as TGTGCCAGCAGTTACGGGAATAGCGGGGGGCGGGGTGAGCAGTTCTTC. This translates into CASSYGNSGGRGEQFF.

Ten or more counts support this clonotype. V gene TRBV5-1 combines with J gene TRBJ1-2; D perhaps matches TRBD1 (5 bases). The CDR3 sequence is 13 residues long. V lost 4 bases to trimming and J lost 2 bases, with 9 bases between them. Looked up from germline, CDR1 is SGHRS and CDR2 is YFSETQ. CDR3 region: CASSPHRNYGYTF. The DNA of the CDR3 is TGCGCCAGCAGCCCACACAGGAACTATGGCTACACCTTC.

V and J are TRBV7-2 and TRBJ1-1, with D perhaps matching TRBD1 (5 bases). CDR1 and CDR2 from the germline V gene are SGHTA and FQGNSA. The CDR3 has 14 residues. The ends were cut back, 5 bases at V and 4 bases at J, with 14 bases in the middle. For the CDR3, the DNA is TGTGCCAGCAGCATGGGACCCCCCGGCACTGAAGCTTTCTTT. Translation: CASSMGPPGTEAFF.

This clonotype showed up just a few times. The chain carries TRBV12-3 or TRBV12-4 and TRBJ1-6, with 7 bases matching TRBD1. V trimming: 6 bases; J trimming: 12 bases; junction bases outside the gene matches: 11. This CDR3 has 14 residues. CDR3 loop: CASSPGQEGLPLHF. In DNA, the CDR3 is TGTGCCAGCAGCCCAGGACAGGAGGGCTTACCCCTCCACTTT.

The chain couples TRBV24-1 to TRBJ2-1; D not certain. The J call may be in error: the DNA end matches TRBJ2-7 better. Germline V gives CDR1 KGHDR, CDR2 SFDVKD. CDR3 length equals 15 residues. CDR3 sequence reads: CATSGQSRSYNEQYF. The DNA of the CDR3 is TGTGCCACCAGTGGGCAGTCCCGGTCCTACAATGAGCAGTACTTC.

The CDR3 region has the DNA TGTGCCTGTACGAACCAAGAGACCCAGTACTTC. Translation gives CACTNQETQYF. J is TRBJ2-5 and V is TRBV30; D unclear. The CDR3 loop spans 11 amino acids. Germline V gives CDR1 GTSNPN, CDR2 SVGIG (reference sequence). V was pared by 6 bases and J by 0 bases, with 5 bases between.